The clone carrying this T cell receptor beta chain was counted ten times or more. Its antigen remains unidentified. The data belong to a study of T cells in Graves' hyperthyroidism and ophthalmopathy. Overall study context: Staff took peripheral blood when the initial diagnosis was made, before any treatment began.

Study-level findings and limits: Ophthalmopathy onset followed model prediction by a median roughly 6.5 months.

Regions amplified from RNA transcripts were the TCR beta CDR3 regions. In the first-round RT-PCR of the TCR CDR3, the HTBI primer set was used. TCRdb reprocessed the multiplex PCR reads via MiXCR and lists one record per CDR3 protein. The data hold hundreds of thousands of distinct CDR3 sequences, with about 15% observed a single time. A patient was excluded if there was uncontrolled infection, other autoimmune disease, pregnancy or lactation. For the diagnoses, clinical symptoms, serum thyroxine and TRAb, thyroid ultrasound and orbital computed tomography were used. Germline V lookup: CDR1 MNHEY, CDR2 SVGAGI. Trimming cost V 3 bases and J 4 bases, with 12 bases left between them. This CDR3 spans 15 amino acids.

Source material: blood. The source is a woman in her thirties or forties with Graves' ophthalmopathy. The chain uses TRBV6-5 and TRBJ1-4, with a tentative D call TRBD1 (5 bases). The chain's CDR3 is CASSYSGRFNEKLFF. Here the CDR3 DNA reads TGTGCCAGCAGTTATTCGGGACGGTTTAATGAAAAACTGTTTTTT.